This passage covers 21 T cell receptor beta chains from one sample sequenced in a study of cytomegalovirus exposure and HLA in healthy donors. The PCR made use of 60 Vbeta and 13 Jbeta primers. Measured with immunoSEQ multiplex PCR; TCRdb has only the in-frame clones, and not every one. This sample has more than 150,000 clones, with roughly 80% found just once. Input material: PBMCs. The source is a woman in her thirties in good health and CMV-seropositive.

This chain links TRBV5-6 with TRBJ2-7; 7 nucleotides line up with TRBD2. Looked up from germline, CDR1 is SGHDT and CDR2 is YYEEEE. The CDR3 sequence is 15 residues long. Trimming took 0 bases from V and 2 from J; bases not matched to a gene: 5. The CDR3 sequence is CASSLEATSTYEQYF. CDR3 nucleotide sequence: TGTGCCAGCAGCTTGGAGGCGACTAGCACCTACGAGCAGTACTTC. The variable domain in full, completed from reference TRBV5-6 and TRBJ2-7, reads DAGVTQSPTHLIKTRGQQVTLRCSPKSGHDTVSWYQQALGQGPQFIFQYYEEEERQRGNFPDRFSGHQFPNYSSELNVNALLLGDSALYLCASSLEATSTYEQYFGPGTRLTVT.

J is TRBJ2-5 and V is TRBV18; the D gene is possibly TRBD2 (6 bases). Per the germline V gene, CDR1 is KGHSH and CDR2 is LQKENI. Trimming removed 1 base from V and 2 bases from J, with 14 bases in between. The CDR3 is 16 amino acids. CDR3 sequence reads: CASSPRTGVKQETQYF. The CDR3 coding sequence is TGTGCCAGCTCACCACGGACGGGGGTTAAGCAAGAGACCCAGTACTTC.

V gene TRBV7-2 combines with J gene TRBJ1-6; TRBD1 aligns across 7 bases. The CDR3 loop spans 15 amino acids. Germline trimming cut 5 bases from V and 6 bases from J; bases unmatched to any gene: 7. Germline assignment: CDR1 SGHTA and CDR2 FQGNSA. DNA of the CDR3: TGTGCCAGCAGCCCCCCGGGACAGTTTAATTCACCCCTCCACTTT. It yields the protein CASSPPGQFNSPLHF. The full variable domain, with the rest looked up from reference TRBV7-2 and TRBJ1-6, is GAGVSQSPSNKVTEKGKDVELRCDPISGHTALYWYRQSLGQGLEFLIYFQGNSAPDKSGLPSDRFSAERTGGSVSTLTIQRTQQEDSAVYLCASSPPGQFNSPLHFGNGTRLTVT.

This chain links TRBV19 with TRBJ2-5, with 8 bases matching TRBD1. After removal of 6 bases from V and 10 bases from J, the junction contained 13 bases not matched to a gene. The CDR3 is 14 amino acids. Germline lookup yields CDR1 LNHDA and CDR2 SQIVND (reference sequence). The DNA of the CDR3 is TGTGCCAGTAGCCCGACAGGGGTTCTTAATTTCCAGTACTTC. Encoded protein: CASSPTGVLNFQYF.

This clone appeared a few times. This sequence joins TRBV10-3 and TRBJ1-4; 8 positions agree with TRBD1. V lost 3 bases and J lost 8; bases outside the gene matches: 5. CDR1 and CDR2 from the germline V gene are ENHRY and SYGVKD. The length of the CDR3 is 14 residues. DNA for the CDR3: TGTGCCATCAGTGATGACAGGGGCACCGAAAAACTGTTTTTT. It encodes CAISDDRGTEKLFF.

The V gene is TRBV14, the J gene TRBJ2-1, with TRBD2 matching over 9 bases. Trimming cost V 6 bases and J 8 bases; bases outside gene matches: 8. CDR3 length: 14 amino acids. Germline assignment: CDR1 SGHDN and CDR2 FVKESK. The chain's CDR3 is CASRLAGARDEQFF. CDR3 sequence (DNA): TGTGCCAGCAGGTTAGCGGGAGCGAGAGATGAGCAGTTCTTC.

V usage is TRBV6-6 and J usage is TRBJ1-3; possible D gene TRBD1, 6 bases. Germline V gene sequence: CDR1 MNHNY, CDR2 SVGAGI (reference sequence). Trimming removed 6 bases from V and 2 bases from J, with 11 bases in between. The CDR3 has 14 amino acids. This CDR3 reads CASRADSAGNTIYF. The DNA for the CDR3 is TGTGCCAGCAGGGCGGACAGCGCTGGAAACACCATATATTTT.

This chain links TRBV29-1 with TRBJ1-2, with 10 bases fitting TRBD1. The length of the CDR3 is 11 residues. Germline V gives CDR1 SQVTM, CDR2 ANQGSEA. CDR3 in amino acids: CSVRDRGGYTF. In DNA form, the CDR3 reads TGCAGTGTCCGGGACAGGGGAGGCTACACCTTC.

The V and J genes are TRBV7-9 and TRBJ2-7; a possible D gene is TRBD1 (6 bases). Germline CDR1 SEHNR, CDR2 FQNEAQ (reference sequence). V lost 5 bases, J lost 1 base, and 12 bases lay in between. The CDR3 extends over 14 amino acids. CDR3 coding DNA: TGTGCCAGCAGCCCTCGACAGGATTCCTACGAGCAGTACTTC. It is translated as CASSPRQDSYEQYF.

A word on this clone: The same CDR3 is also encoded by other DNA sequences in this sample. V gene TRBV18 combines with J gene TRBJ1-5; no firm D call. The CDR3 is made up of 13 amino acids. CDR1 and CDR2 from the germline V gene are KGHSH and LQKENI. V was shortened by 3 bases and J by 4 bases, with 7 bases between the two germline ends. The CDR3 coding sequence is TGTGCCAGCTCACCTCCGGGGAATCAGCCCCAGCATTTT. Translating it yields CASSPPGNQPQHF.

The gene calls are TRBV5-4 and TRBJ1-4; D is unresolved. The length of the CDR3 is 14 residues. CDR1 is SGHNT and CDR2 is YYREEE in the germline V gene (reference sequence). The V end lost 4 bases, the J end lost 0 bases, and 7 bases lay between the germline ends. The CDR3 here is CASSPGATNEKLFF. The CDR3 DNA reads TGTGCCAGCAGCCCGGGTGCAACTAATGAAAAACTGTTTTTT.

The J gene is TRBJ2-5, the V gene TRBV13, with 11 bases matching TRBD1. The DNA end is a closer match to TRBJ2-7, so the J assignment may be wrong. Germline lookup yields CDR1 PRHDT and CDR2 FYEKMQ (reference sequence). The CDR3 extends over 16 amino acids. The CDR3 bases are TGTGCCAGCAGCTTATCCGGGACAGGGGGTCCCTACGAGCAGTACTTC. Translating it yields CASSLSGTGGPYEQYF.

The chain carries TRBV29-1 and TRBJ1-2, with TRBD1 as a possible D gene (5 bases). The germline V gene has CDR1 SQVTM and CDR2 ANQGSEA. This CDR3 comprises 14 residues. The V and J ends lost 7 bases and 2 bases respectively, with 17 bases between them. CDR3 region: CSAYLMTANYGYTF. CDR3 DNA sequence: TGCAGCGCTTACCTAATGACAGCGAACTATGGCTACACCTTC.

V is TRBV5-4 and J is TRBJ2-5; 8 bases align to TRBD2. Germline CDR1 and CDR2: SGHNT and YYREEE (reference sequence). The CDR3 runs to 14 residues. The V segment lost 4 bases and the J segment 5 bases; nucleotides outside the gene matches: 7. The DNA of the CDR3 is TGTGCCAGCAGCGTAAGCGGGAGAAGGGAGACCCAGTACTTC. Its protein is CASSVSGRRETQYF.

This clone was recorded a few times. This chain connects TRBV4-3 to TRBJ2-3; 13 bases are shared with TRBD2. The germline V gene encodes CDR1 LGHNA and CDR2 YSLEER. The V and J ends lost 4 bases and 6 bases, in that order; junction bases with no gene match: 7. The CDR3 has 16 amino acids. CDR3 nucleotide sequence: TGCGCCAGCAGCCTAACACTAGCGGGGGGGCGGGATACGCAGTATTTT. It yields the protein CASSLTLAGGRDTQYF.

This clone came up once. The sample carries other DNA sequences with the same CDR3. The J gene is TRBJ2-4, the V gene TRBV4-1; D remains unclear. The V gene lost 2 bases and the J gene lost 1 base, with 9 bases spanning the gap. Germline V gives CDR1 MGHRA, CDR2 YSYEKL. The CDR3 contains 15 residues. The CDR3 bases are TGCGCCAGCAGCCAACTAGTACTGGCCAAAAACATTCAGTACTTC. Translation gives CASSQLVLAKNIQYF.

The CDR3 region is CASSPDGRVEQYF. The CDR3 DNA is TGTGCCAGCAGCCCCGACGGCCGGGTCGAGCAGTACTTC. The J gene is TRBJ2-7, the V gene TRBV5-5; D not certain. Germline CDR1 SGHKS, CDR2 YYEKEE (reference sequence). V lost 4 bases, J lost 6 bases, and 14 bases lay in between. This CDR3 is built from 13 residues.

The chain recombines TRBV4-2 with TRBJ2-1, with D unresolved. Germline lookup yields CDR1 LGHNA and CDR2 YNFKEQ. The CDR3 length is 18 residues. V dropped 0 bases and J dropped 1 base, with 16 bases sitting between them. The CDR3 nucleotides are TGTGCCAGCAGCCAAGATAGGATGAAGGCGGATTCCTACAATGAGCAGTTCTTC. Residues: CASSQDRMKADSYNEQFF.

This clone was observed a handful of times. The rearrangement joins TRBV14 to TRBJ1-2; D call uncertain. V was trimmed by 2 bases and J by 7 bases, leaving 11 bases between them. The CDR3 length is 13 residues. Germline CDR1 and CDR2: SGHDN and FVKESK. In nucleotides, the CDR3 is TGTGCCAGCAGCCAAAGACCCTCAGGTGGCTACACCTTC. Its protein product is CASSQRPSGGYTF.

This rearrangement joins TRBV28 to TRBJ2-3; 9 nucleotides match TRBD1. CDR1 and CDR2 from the germline V gene are MDHEN and SYDVKM. This CDR3 contains 17 residues. V shed 0 bases and J 1 base; nucleotides not matched to a gene: 5. Written as DNA, the CDR3 is TGTGCCAGCAGTTTATGGGGGACAGGGTGGGGCACAGATACGCAGTATTTT. Amino acids: CASSLWGTGWGTDTQYF.

The chain links TRBV29-1 to TRBJ2-7, with TRBD2 identical over 8 bases. Germline CDR1 SQVTM, CDR2 ANQGSEA. With V trimmed by 4 bases and J by 4 bases, 12 bases remained unmatched. The CDR3 loop spans 15 amino acids. The CDR3 sequence is CSVGTSHSTLYEQYF. For the CDR3, the DNA is TGCAGCGTTGGGACTAGCCATTCTACCCTATACGAGCAGTACTTC.